This entry lists 17 T cell receptor beta chains sequenced from one sample in a study of blood T cell repertoires in COVID-19. The method was immunoSEQ multiplex PCR; TCRdb's version includes in-frame clones alone and lacks a portion of them. Found here are 250,000 to 300,000 clones, 85% to 90% of them singletons; the top ten hold 3.6%. Sequencing was performed on peripheral blood. The receptors were sampled from a man between 18 and 29 years old with active or convalescent COVID-19.

The V and J genes are TRBV6-6 and TRBJ2-2; possible D gene TRBD1, 5 bases. The CDR3 is made up of 16 amino acids. V shed 7 bases and J shed 6 bases, with 21 bases lying between them. The germline gives CDR1 MNHNY, CDR2 SVGAGI (reference sequence). The CDR3 sequence is CASTSRKGNIAGELFF. DNA for the CDR3: TGTGCCAGCACCAGCAGGAAGGGGAATATTGCCGGGGAGCTGTTTTTT.

CDR3 sequence: CASSPLGGSSNQPQHF. For the CDR3, the DNA is TGCGCCAGCAGCCCCCTAGGAGGGTCTAGCAATCAGCCCCAGCATTTT. The chain uses TRBV4-1 and TRBJ1-5, with D hard to call. CDR1 is MGHRA, CDR2 YSYEKL, per germline. Trimming stripped 4 bases from V and 0 bases from J, with 13 bases between. The CDR3 has 16 residues.

This chain links TRBV18 with TRBJ2-2; D may be TRBD1 (5 bases). The CDR3 has 12 residues. CDR1 and CDR2 from the germline V gene are KGHSH and LQKENI. The V end was cut by 9 bases, the J end by 4 bases, with 9 bases between. The chain's CDR3 is CARIGVTGELFF. The CDR3 DNA reads TGTGCCAGAATAGGGGTCACCGGGGAGCTGTTTTTT.

J is TRBJ2-1 and V is TRBV19; D might be TRBD2 (6 bases). Germline assignment: CDR1 LNHDA and CDR2 SQIVND (reference sequence). CDR3 size: 14 residues. The V end lost 7 bases, the J end lost 3 bases, and 13 bases lay between the germline ends. This chain's CDR3 is CASNRGRNYNEQFF. The CDR3 nucleotides read TGTGCCAGTAACCGGGGGAGGAACTACAATGAGCAGTTCTTC.

The CDR3 nucleotides are TGTGCTAGTGGTTTGGTACCGGCAGGGGTTTCTGGAAACACCATATATTTT. Its translation: CASGLVPAGVSGNTIYF. V and J are TRBV12-5 and TRBJ1-3; tentatively, D is TRBD1 (6 bases). The V end was cut by 0 bases, the J end by 1 base, with 13 bases between. This CDR3 has 17 residues. The germline V gene encodes CDR1 LGHNT and CDR2 FRNRAP.

This chain joins TRBV4-1 and TRBJ2-1; TRBD2 matches 12 bases. V lost 0 bases and J lost 8; bases outside the gene matches: 11. Germline-derived CDR1 and CDR2 are MGHRA and YSYEKL. The CDR3 totals 18 residues. The CDR3 here is CASSQETSGGTPLDEQFF. In DNA, the CDR3 is TGCGCCAGCAGCCAAGAAACTAGCGGGGGGACCCCACTGGATGAGCAGTTCTTC.

V usage is TRBV18 and J usage is TRBJ1-4; D not certain. V was trimmed by 3 bases and J by 3 bases, leaving 14 bases between them. Germline V gives CDR1 KGHSH, CDR2 LQKENI. The CDR3 covers 16 residues. The CDR3 bases are TGTGCCAGCTCACCTGCGGTTGAGGTGGCTAATGAAAAACTGTTTTTT. Residues: CASSPAVEVANEKLFF.

The genes are TRBV5-1 and TRBJ2-5, with D perhaps matching TRBD2 (6 bases). The CDR3 contains 17 residues. V lost 0 bases to trimming and J lost 4 bases, with 19 bases between them. Germline V gene lookup returns CDR1 SGHRS and CDR2 YFSETQ. Written as DNA, the CDR3 is TGCGCCAGCAGCTTGGGAGGGCGCGGGACGGGAAGAGAGACCCAGTACTTC. Protein product: CASSLGGRGTGRETQYF.

The chain recombines TRBV12-2 with TRBJ2-2; the table assigns TRBD2, which was not confirmed against the DNA. TRBV12-2 is termed a pseudogene. The CDR3 totals 16 residues. CDR3 in amino acids: CASRPPIAGGTGELFF. CDR3 sequence (DNA): TGTGCAAGTCGCCCCCCGATAGCGGGAGGAACCGGGGAGCTGTTTTTT.

The chain links TRBV7-9 to TRBJ1-1; D gene unclear. This CDR3 region has 16 residues. Germline CDR1 reads SEHNR; CDR2 reads FQNEAQ (reference sequence). The germline V and J ends were trimmed by 5 bases and 4 bases, with 20 bases remaining between them. CDR3 sequence (DNA): TGTGCCAGCAGCCCGCCGGCGCTCGAATGGGCCACTGAAGCTTTCTTT. Translating gives CASSPPALEWATEAFF. Combining the CDR3 with reference TRBV7-9 and TRBJ1-1 gives the whole variable domain DTGVSQNPRHKITKRGQNVTFRCDPISEHNRLYWYRQTLGQGPEFLTYFQNEAQLEKSRLLSDRFSAERPKGSFSTLEIQRTEQGDSAMYLCASSPPALEWATEAFFGQGTRLTVV.

V and J are TRBV10-2 and TRBJ2-2; 11 bases match TRBD2. V dropped 7 bases and J dropped 4; count of bases not matched to a gene: 14. In germline, CDR1 is WSHSY, CDR2 SAAADI. The CDR3 has 18 residues. Here the CDR3 DNA reads TGCGCCAGCAACCCTAGCGGGGGGCCTACAACGGTCACCGGGGAGCTGTTTTTT. Translation gives CASNPSGGPTTVTGELFF.

The chain links TRBV3-1 (or the pseudogene TRBV3-2) to TRBJ1-2; no definite D call. Germline V gene sequence: CDR1 LGHDT, CDR2 YNNKEL (reference sequence). The ends were cut back, 1 base at V and 4 bases at J, with 10 bases in the middle. The CDR3 loop spans 14 amino acids. CDR3 nucleotides: TGTGCCAGCAGCCAAGGAGAGATAACCTATGGCTACACCTTC. Residues: CASSQGEITYGYTF.

J is TRBJ2-4 and V is TRBV13; TRBD2 agrees at 8 bases. The CDR3 spans 18 residues. V was pared by 3 bases and J by 1 base, with 11 bases of the junction left unmatched. Germline V lookup: CDR1 PRHDT, CDR2 FYEKMQ (reference sequence). The CDR3: CASSFSGTRAQAKNIQYF. CDR3 DNA: TGTGCCAGCAGCTTCTCCGGGACTAGAGCTCAGGCCAAAAACATTCAGTACTTC.

The V and J genes are TRBV12-5 and TRBJ2-7; D is possibly TRBD2 (5 bases). The CDR3 is 12 residues long. V was clipped by 4 bases and J by 7 bases, with 11 bases between them. Looked up from germline, CDR1 is LGHNT and CDR2 is FRNRAP. Here the CDR3 reads CASGWDTGEQYF. DNA of the CDR3: TGTGCTAGTGGTTGGGATACGGGGGAGCAGTACTTC.

This clone is a singleton in its sample. This rearrangement joins TRBV13 to TRBJ2-1, with D possibly being TRBD2 (6 bases). CDR3 size: 15 residues. In germline, CDR1 is PRHDT, CDR2 FYEKMQ (reference sequence). V dropped 1 base and J dropped 3 bases, with 10 bases sitting between them. The CDR3 loop is CASSLVEGSYNEQFF. Here the CDR3 DNA reads TGTGCCAGCAGCTTAGTGGAGGGCAGCTACAATGAGCAGTTCTTC.

The chain is built from TRBV28 and TRBJ2-4, with TRBD2 as a possible D gene (6 bases). Trimming cost V 11 bases and J 3 bases, with 17 bases left between them. The length of the CDR3 is 14 residues. The germline gives CDR1 MDHEN, CDR2 SYDVKM. CDR3 sequence (DNA): TGTGCCGGGGGGTCTTCTGTCGACAAAAACATTCAGTACTTC. It translates to CAGGSSVDKNIQYF.

This clone occurred once. The V and J genes are TRBV11-3 and TRBJ2-2, with a tentative D call TRBD2 (7 bases). CDR1 is SGHNT, CDR2 YENEEA, per germline. The CDR3 is 13 residues long. Trimming removed 10 bases at V and 6 bases at J, with 15 bases between. CDR3 protein: CATEGGTAGELFF. DNA for the CDR3: TGTGCCACCGAGGGGGGGACTGCCGGGGAGCTGTTTTTT.